A single sample is the source of the 32 T cell receptor beta chains below, sequenced in a study of beta chain features in type 1 diabetes. These TCRs' antigens remain unknown. Findings and limits, study-wide: In all four CD4+ subsets, TCRB CDR3 length was significantly, moderately reduced in type 1 diabetes.

Every isolated RNA sample was fully reverse transcribed, so sequencing captured expressed TCRB transcripts. Produced via immunoSEQ multiplex PCR; TCRdb's table is partial and in-frame only. Of 500,000 to 850,000 clones listed, 11% to 15% are singletons. Sequencing was carried out using naive CD4+ T cells from blood. These receptors all come from a man aged 18-30 years with type 1 diabetes.

This clone was detected only a few times. The V gene is TRBV7-9, the J gene TRBJ2-1; D not resolved. The CDR3 is 15 residues long. Between the trimmed V and J ends, which lost 3 bases and 2 bases, there was a span of 11 bases. The V gene's germline CDR1 is SEHNR and CDR2 FQNEAQ (reference sequence). The CDR3 reads CASSFLTRTYNEQFF. In nucleotides, the CDR3 is TGTGCCAGCAGCTTTCTCACAAGGACCTACAATGAGCAGTTCTTC.

The chain has TRBV6-6 and TRBJ2-7, with D maybe TRBD2 (6 bases). CDR3 length equals 13 residues. Germline assignment: CDR1 MNHNY and CDR2 SVGAGI (reference sequence). Trimming shortened V by 11 bases and J by 3 bases, and 17 bases separated the two germline ends. The CDR3 DNA reads as TGTGCCTCTTCCGGGCGGGAAAACTACGAGCAGTACTTC. It encodes CASSGRENYEQYF.

The genes are TRBV29-1 and TRBJ1-1, with a possible D match to TRBD1 (6 bases). CDR3 length: 13 amino acids. CDR1 is SQVTM and CDR2 is ANQGSEA in the germline V gene. The V end lost 7 bases, the J end lost 1 base, and 13 bases lay between the germline ends. CDR3 sequence (DNA): TGCAGCGCCGCACAGGGACCGAACACTGAAGCTTTCTTT. It is translated as CSAAQGPNTEAFF.

V usage is TRBV7-2 and J usage is TRBJ2-1; 11 nucleotides agree with TRBD1. CDR1 is SGHTA, CDR2 FQGNSA, per germline. This CDR3 has 16 amino acids. Losses at the gene ends were 6 bases for V and 4 bases for J; bases not matched to a gene: 8. CDR3 nucleotides: TGTGCCAGCAGGAACCCGGGACAGGGGGTGTACAATGAGCAGTTCTTC. This encodes CASRNPGQGVYNEQFF.

This clone was seen a few times. Other DNA sequences in the sample encode the same CDR3. The chain's CDR3 is CASSPGAEAFF. CDR3 in DNA: TGTGCCAGCTCACCAGGGGCTGAAGCTTTCTTT. The rearrangement links TRBV18 to TRBJ1-1; D call uncertain. CDR3 length: 11 amino acids. CDR1 KGHSH and CDR2 LQKENI come from the germline V gene. V gave up 2 bases and J gave up 6 bases, with 4 bases separating them.

This chain joins TRBV6-5 and TRBJ1-2; D is uncertain. In germline, CDR1 is MNHEY, CDR2 SVGAGI. The CDR3 sequence is 13 residues long. V lost 8 bases, J lost 4 bases, and 14 bases lay in between. The CDR3 sequence is CASFSLTLYGYTF. As DNA, the CDR3 is TGTGCCAGCTTCTCTCTGACCCTCTATGGCTACACCTTC.

This clone came up a few times. The V and J genes are TRBV6-5 and TRBJ1-4; D remains ambiguous. The CDR3 has 16 amino acids. The V end lost 0 bases, the J end lost 0 bases, and 8 bases lay between the germline ends. Germline-derived CDR1 and CDR2 are MNHEY and SVGAGI. The CDR3 spells CASSYSTSPTNEKLFF. For the CDR3, the DNA is TGTGCCAGCAGTTACTCGACCAGTCCAACTAATGAAAAACTGTTTTTT.

A few counts support this clone. The chain is built from TRBV19 and TRBJ2-1; D is uncertain. Germline V gene sequence: CDR1 LNHDA, CDR2 SQIVND (reference sequence). This CDR3 has 13 residues. V lost 3 bases and J 9 bases, leaving 12 bases between the germline ends. CDR3 sequence (DNA): TGTGCCAGTAGTATCAAAGCAGATCTTGAGCAGTTCTTC. This codes for CASSIKADLEQFF.

The chain couples TRBV10-3 to TRBJ2-7; D is possibly TRBD1 (6 bases). V gave up 2 bases and J gave up 3 bases, with 11 bases separating them. Germline CDR1 ENHRY, CDR2 SYGVKD. The CDR3 contains 14 residues. DNA for the CDR3: TGTGCCATCAGTGAGGGACAGAATTACTACGAGCAGTACTTC. It translates to CAISEGQNYYEQYF.

The chain has TRBV5-4 and TRBJ2-5, with D possibly called TRBD1 or TRBD2 (6 bases each). Germline-derived CDR1 and CDR2 are SGHNT and YYREEE (reference sequence). V lost 6 bases and J lost 0, with 18 bases in between. The length of the CDR3 is 16 residues. The CDR3 spells CASTRPGAKYQETQYF. CDR3 in DNA: TGTGCCAGCACCCGGCCGGGGGCGAAGTACCAAGAGACCCAGTACTTC. Supplemented by reference TRBV5-4 and TRBJ2-5, the full variable domain reads ETGVTQSPTHLIKTRGQQVTLRCSSQSGHNTVSWYQQALGQGPQFIFQYYREEENGRGNFPPRFSGLQFPNYSSELNVNALELDDSALYLCASTRPGAKYQETQYFGPGTRLLVL.

The rearrangement uses TRBV19 and TRBJ2-4; 7 nucleotides agree with TRBD1. This CDR3 region has 16 residues. Trimming cost V 5 bases and J 3 bases; bases outside gene matches: 10. Germline lookup yields CDR1 LNHDA and CDR2 SQIVND (reference sequence). The DNA for the CDR3 is TGTGCCAGTAGTCCGAAGCTCGGGACAGTCAAAAACATTCAGTACTTC. Amino acid sequence: CASSPKLGTVKNIQYF.

Only a few counts were recorded for this clone. The V gene is TRBV25-1, the J gene TRBJ1-1, with D unclear. V was shortened by 2 bases and J by 0 bases, with 13 bases between the two germline ends. This CDR3 is 16 amino acids long. The germline gives CDR1 MGHDK, CDR2 SYGVNS. The CDR3 loop reads CASSEKGGYLNTEAFF. The DNA for the CDR3 is TGTGCCAGCAGTGAAAAGGGCGGCTACCTGAACACTGAAGCTTTCTTT.

The J gene is TRBJ1-2, the V gene TRBV7-6, with 11 bases lining up with TRBD1. Germline CDR1 and CDR2: SGHVS and FNYEAQ. This CDR3 has 15 amino acids. Unmatched junction bases numbered 1, after V lost 0 bases and J lost 4 bases. The chain's CDR3 is CASSLAGTGGYGYTF. As DNA, the CDR3 is TGTGCCAGCAGCTTAGCGGGGACAGGGGGCTATGGCTACACCTTC.

As regards this clone: In this CDR3 the conserved last residue, phenylalanine or tryptophan, is missing, so a read error is likely. The limits of the CDR3 on the DNA are not certain, so only TCRdb's listed CDR3 is given. The genes are TRBV23-1 and TRBJ1-2. TRBV23-1 is recorded as an ORF, its role being uncertain. Ends included, the CDR3 has 12 residues. The CDR3 region is CASSQSNSRNSG.

The chain has TRBV9 and TRBJ2-3; D perhaps matches TRBD1 (6 bases). V was trimmed by 0 bases and J by 4 bases, leaving 21 bases between them. Germline V gives CDR1 SGDLS, CDR2 YYNGEE. This CDR3 spans 18 amino acids. CDR3 in DNA: TGTGCCAGCAGCGTAGGGGCCTCTAGACAGGTGGCCGCAGATACGCAGTATTTT. This gives the protein CASSVGASRQVAADTQYF.

Comment on this clone: Distinct nucleotide sequences in the sample also encode this CDR3. The J gene is TRBJ2-2, the V gene TRBV5-4; D not resolved. This CDR3 is built from 13 residues. The germline V gene encodes CDR1 SGHNT and CDR2 YYREEE (reference sequence). V was cut by 0 bases and J by 8 bases, with 8 bases left in between. The CDR3, as DNA: TGTGCCAGCAGCTTGGGCGGAACTGGGGAGCTGTTTTTT. Translation: CASSLGGTGELFF.

This chain connects TRBV7-9 to TRBJ2-2, with D hard to call. V gave up 3 bases and J gave up 7 bases, with 9 bases separating them. Germline CDR1 and CDR2: SEHNR and FQNEAQ (reference sequence). The CDR3 spans 13 residues. The chain's CDR3 is CASSLKGHGELFF. CDR3 in DNA: TGTGCCAGCAGCTTGAAGGGCCACGGGGAGCTGTTTTTT.

This chain uses TRBV11-3 with TRBJ2-2; possibly TRBD2 for D (5 bases). This CDR3 has 17 residues. Germline V CDR1 and CDR2: SGHNT, YENEEA. The ends were cut back, 0 bases at V and 4 bases at J, with 15 bases in the middle. CDR3 nucleotides: TGTGCCAGCAGCTTAGATTTGACACTAGGGAGCACCGGGGAGCTGTTTTTT. Amino acids: CASSLDLTLGSTGELFF.

The chain carries TRBV28 and TRBJ2-3, with D perhaps matching TRBD1 (6 bases). Per germline, CDR1 MDHEN and CDR2 SYDVKM. V was pared by 6 bases and J by 4 bases, with 14 bases between. This CDR3 contains 14 residues. CDR3 amino acids: CASRSSGVPDTQYF. In nucleotides, the CDR3 is TGTGCCAGCAGAAGCTCAGGGGTCCCAGATACGCAGTATTTT. Using reference TRBV28 and TRBJ2-3 for the parts outside the CDR3, the full variable domain is DVKVTQSSRYLVKRTGEKVFLECVQDMDHENMFWYRQDPGLGLRLIYFSYDVKMKEKGDIPEGYSVSREKKERFSLILESASTNQTSMYLCASRSSGVPDTQYFGPGTRLTVL.

The CDR3 DNA is TGTGCCAGTAATCCCGGGACAGGGCCGGGTGAGCAGTTCTTC. This gives the protein CASNPGTGPGEQFF. The gene calls are TRBV19 and TRBJ2-1; TRBD1 matches at 9 bases. Germline V gene sequence: CDR1 LNHDA, CDR2 SQIVND (reference sequence). This CDR3 is built from 14 residues. Trimming cost V 7 bases and J 9 bases; bases outside gene matches: 10.

This clone was observed a few times. The chain recombines TRBV25-1 with TRBJ2-3, with D possibly being TRBD1 or TRBD2 (7 bases each). The V end was cut by 8 bases, the J end by 1 base, with 16 bases between. Germline CDR1 and CDR2: MGHDK and SYGVNS. The CDR3 contains 15 residues. The CDR3 loop reads CASGKSGTGTDTQYF. The CDR3 nucleotides are TGTGCCAGCGGAAAGAGCGGGACAGGCACAGATACGCAGTATTTT.

The chain links TRBV29-1 to TRBJ1-4; 9 positions match TRBD1. V lost 5 bases to trimming and J lost 8 bases; unmatched junction nucleotides: 9. CDR1 and CDR2 (germline): SQVTM, ANQGSEA. This CDR3 comprises 14 residues. The CDR3 reads CSVCLGTGREKLFF. CDR3 bases: TGCAGCGTTTGCCTCGGGACAGGGAGGGAAAAACTGTTTTTT.

This clone came up a few times. The chain carries TRBV30 and TRBJ2-1; the D gene is possibly TRBD1 (5 bases). The germline V gene encodes CDR1 GTSNPN and CDR2 SVGIG (reference sequence). CDR3 size: 14 residues. V gave up 0 bases and J gave up 8 bases, with 14 bases separating them. In nucleotides, the CDR3 is TGTGCCTGGAGTGTTGGGCAGGGTAGGGATGAGCAGTTCTTC. It yields the protein CAWSVGQGRDEQFF.

The V and J genes are TRBV9 and TRBJ2-1; 9 bases map to TRBD1. From germline, CDR1 is SGDLS and CDR2 YYNGEE. CDR3 length: 15 amino acids. J lost 8 bases, V lost 4 bases, and 10 bases had no gene match. CDR3 residues: CASSPGQGITHEQFF. The CDR3 DNA is TGTGCCAGCAGCCCCGGACAGGGGATTACTCATGAGCAGTTCTTC.

The chain uses TRBV4-1 and TRBJ2-7; no reliable D call. CDR3 length: 14 amino acids. V lost 5 bases to trimming and J lost 3 bases, with 14 bases between them. CDR1 and CDR2 from the germline V gene are MGHRA and YSYEKL. CDR3 sequence (DNA): TGCGCCAGCAGCAATAGCATTTCGATCTACGAGCAGTACTTC. Residues: CASSNSISIYEQYF.

DNA of the CDR3: TGTGCCAGCAGTCGGACCTCCGATGGCTACACCTTC. It is translated as CASSRTSDGYTF. The rearrangement uses TRBV6-5 and TRBJ1-2; D is undetermined. The CDR3 has 12 amino acids. The germline V gene encodes CDR1 MNHEY and CDR2 SVGAGI. Trimming left V 5 bases short and J 6 bases short, with 10 bases between.

In regard to this clone: In the same sample, other DNA sequences code for this CDR3. The chain is built from TRBV2 and TRBJ2-3; 14 bases match TRBD2. CDR1 is SNHLY, CDR2 FYNNEI, per germline. This CDR3 is 14 amino acids long. The V segment lost 6 bases and the J segment 5 bases; nucleotides outside the gene matches: 1. The CDR3 is CASSGTSGRDTQYF. The CDR3 coding sequence is TGTGCCAGCAGCGGGACTAGCGGGAGAGATACGCAGTATTTT.

This clone turned up a few times. The gene calls are TRBV5-4 and TRBJ2-1; D is perhaps TRBD2 (6 bases). The CDR3 is 13 residues long. Trimming cost V 4 bases and J 9 bases, with 14 bases left between them. Germline V gene sequence: CDR1 SGHNT, CDR2 YYREEE (reference sequence). This CDR3 reads CASSKIPGAEQFF. The CDR3 DNA sequence: TGTGCCAGCAGCAAAATCCCGGGAGCTGAGCAGTTCTTC. Complete variable domain (other parts from reference TRBV5-4 and TRBJ2-1): ETGVTQSPTHLIKTRGQQVTLRCSSQSGHNTVSWYQQALGQGPQFIFQYYREEENGRGNFPPRFSGLQFPNYSSELNVNALELDDSALYLCASSKIPGAEQFFGPGTRLTVL.

This clone was counted only a few times. The rearrangement uses TRBV5-1 and TRBJ2-5; the D gene is possibly TRBD1 (6 bases). The V end lost 4 bases, the J end lost 0 bases, and 13 bases lay between the germline ends. This CDR3 comprises 15 residues. Germline values: CDR1 SGHRS, CDR2 YFSETQ. The CDR3: CASSLNGQYQETQYF. Here the CDR3 DNA reads TGCGCCAGCAGCCTAAACGGACAGTACCAAGAGACCCAGTACTTC.

V gene TRBV10-3 combines with J gene TRBJ2-2, with 8 bases fitting TRBD1. Germline V CDR1 and CDR2: ENHRY, SYGVKD. The CDR3 extends over 19 amino acids. The V gene end was trimmed by 5 bases and the J gene end by 0 bases; junction bases not matched to a gene: 14. The CDR3 region is CAISTPQGEAVANTGELFF. The CDR3 coding sequence is TGTGCCATCAGTACCCCACAGGGGGAGGCTGTTGCGAACACCGGGGAGCTGTTTTTT.

This clone was detected a few times. This rearrangement joins TRBV30 to TRBJ2-1, with D perhaps matching TRBD1 (5 bases). The CDR3 loop spans 14 amino acids. Trimming pared 5 bases from V and 3 bases from J, leaving 14 bases between. In germline, CDR1 is GTSNPN, CDR2 SVGIG (reference sequence). The CDR3 sequence: CAWAEYRYYNEQFF. Here the CDR3 DNA reads TGTGCCTGGGCAGAATACAGGTACTACAATGAGCAGTTCTTC.

This clone was seen more than once but under ten times. Here the CDR3 reads CASKARGGSNQPQHF. The CDR3 DNA reads as TGTGCCAGCAAGGCGAGAGGAGGGAGCAATCAGCCCCAGCATTTT. The chain carries TRBV6-5 and TRBJ1-5; the D is unclear. The V gene lost 7 bases and the J gene lost 1 base, with 14 bases spanning the gap. The CDR3 contains 15 residues. Looked up from germline, CDR1 is MNHEY and CDR2 is SVGAGI.